Listed below are T cell receptor beta chains from one sample, sequenced in a study of metastatic and nonmetastatic thyroid tumors. MiXCR reprocessed the PCR reads for TCRdb. The data contain about 38,000 clones, less than 50% of them singletons. Material: tumor tissue. The receptors here all came from a male donor with papillary thyroid cancer or a benign thyroid nodule (not recorded which). Some clones in this sample may be carry-over from other donors' samples. CDR3s include the opening cysteine and the closing phenylalanine or tryptophan. A D gene is named only where the DNA matches it firmly. The size of a clone is reported for some rows only, either as once, few or many, or as a class for expanded clones.

J gene: TRBJ2-1
D gene: -
V gene: TRBV20-1
clone size: -
CDR3 protein: CSAPLVGQFF
CDR3 DNA: TGCAGTGCTCCCCTTGTGGGGCAGTTCTTC

J gene: TRBJ2-7
D gene: -
V gene: TRBV11-3
clone size: few
CDR3 protein: CASSGRDYVCSYEQYF
CDR3 DNA: TGTGCCAGCAGCGGCAGGGATTATGTTTGCTCCTACGAGCAGTACTTC

J gene: TRBJ2-1
D gene: -
V gene: TRBV6-4
clone size: medium-sized
CDR3 protein: CASSDSGENNEQFF
CDR3 DNA: TGTGCCAGCAGTGACTCTGGGGAGAACAATGAGCAGTTCTTC

J gene: TRBJ1-4
D gene: TRBD1
V gene: TRBV7-2
clone size: -
CDR3 protein: CASSLRLDRYNEKLFF
CDR3 DNA: TGTGCCAGCAGCTTAAGGCTGGACAGGTATAATGAAAAACTGTTTTTT

J gene: TRBJ2-2
D gene: TRBD2
V gene: TRBV9
clone size: -
CDR3 protein: CASSVGAGVDTGELFF
CDR3 DNA: TGTGCCAGCAGCGTAGGAGCGGGAGTCGACACCGGGGAGCTGTTTTTT

J gene: TRBJ2-1
D gene: -
V gene: TRBV5-1
clone size: -
CDR3 protein: CASSFSYYNEQFF
CDR3 DNA: TGCGCCAGCAGCTTCAGCTACTACAATGAGCAGTTCTTC

J gene: TRBJ1-2
D gene: TRBD1
V gene: TRBV3-1
clone size: -
CDR3 protein: CASSQEGGQDYGYTF
CDR3 DNA: TGTGCCAGCAGCCAGGAGGGCGGACAGGACTATGGCTACACCTTC

J gene: TRBJ2-7
D gene: TRBD1
V gene: TRBV28
clone size: -
CDR3 protein: CASTLGTGLYEQYF
CDR3 DNA: TGTGCCAGCACGCTCGGGACAGGGCTCTACGAGCAGTACTTC

J gene: TRBJ2-3
D gene: TRBD2
V gene: TRBV13
clone size: few
CDR3 protein: CASSDINRGRDETSTDTQYF
CDR3 DNA: TGTGCCAGCAGCGACATAAACCGGGGGAGGGATGAAACTAGCACAGATACGCAGTATTTT

J gene: TRBJ2-6
D gene: -
V gene: TRBV3-1
clone size: -
CDR3 protein: CASSRGVRANVLTF
CDR3 DNA: TGTGCCAGCAGCCGGGGGGTCAGGGCCAACGTCCTGACTTTC

J gene: TRBJ1-2
D gene: -
V gene: TRBV20-1
clone size: -
CDR3 protein: CSARVHTNYGYTF
CDR3 DNA: TGCAGTGCTAGAGTTCACACCAACTATGGCTACACCTTC

J gene: TRBJ2-1
D gene: -
V gene: TRBV5-1
clone size: -
CDR3 protein: CASSDQEPRYGNEQFF
CDR3 DNA: TGCGCCAGCAGCGATCAGGAGCCTAGATACGGCAATGAGCAGTTCTTC

J gene: TRBJ1-1
D gene: -
V gene: TRBV7-9
clone size: medium-sized
CDR3 protein: CATTSGEGAFF
CDR3 DNA: TGTGCCACGACCTCCGGGGAAGGAGCTTTCTTT

J gene: TRBJ2-7
D gene: -
V gene: TRBV11-2
clone size: -
CDR3 protein: CASSLDPGTYEQYF
CDR3 DNA: TGTGCCAGCAGCTTAGATCCCGGAACCTACGAGCAGTACTTC

J gene: TRBJ2-7
D gene: -
V gene: TRBV20-1
clone size: -
CDR3 protein: CSASQGPYEQYF
CDR3 DNA: TGCAGTGCTTCCCAGGGGCCCTACGAGCAGTACTTC

J gene: TRBJ1-4
D gene: -
V gene: TRBV19
clone size: -
CDR3 protein: CASSTGFEKLFF
CDR3 DNA: TGTGCCAGTAGTACAGGGTTTGAAAAACTGTTTTTT

J gene: TRBJ2-2
D gene: TRBD1
V gene: TRBV28
clone size: -
CDR3 protein: CASSSTGTGIRGELFF
CDR3 DNA: TGTGCCAGCAGTTCAACCGGGACAGGGATTCGCGGGGAGCTGTTTTTT

J gene: TRBJ2-2
D gene: -
V gene: TRBV3-1
clone size: -
CDR3 protein: CASSQGDRHTGELFF
CDR3 DNA: TGTGCCAGCAGCCAAGGGGACCGACACACCGGGGAGCTGTTTTTT

J gene: TRBJ2-1
D gene: TRBD1
V gene: TRBV28
clone size: -
CDR3 protein: CASSPPKWDSSNEQFF
CDR3 DNA: TGTGCCAGCAGTCCACCAAAATGGGACAGCTCCAATGAGCAGTTCTTC

J gene: TRBJ2-7
D gene: -
V gene: TRBV28
clone size: medium-sized
CDR3 protein: CASSPEGPSGGQGVYEQYF
CDR3 DNA: TGTGCCAGCAGTCCCGAAGGTCCAAGCGGAGGGCAGGGCGTCTACGAGCAGTACTTC

J gene: TRBJ1-1
D gene: TRBD1
V gene: TRBV20-1
clone size: -
CDR3 protein: CSASTPGQGITEAFF
CDR3 DNA: TGCAGTGCTAGTACACCGGGACAGGGGATCACTGAAGCTTTCTTT

J gene: TRBJ2-2
D gene: TRBD1
V gene: TRBV10-1
clone size: -
CDR3 protein: CASSESDRDTGELFF
CDR3 DNA: TGCGCCAGCAGTGAGTCGGACAGGGACACCGGGGAGCTGTTTTTT

J gene: TRBJ2-7
D gene: TRBD2
V gene: TRBV6-1
clone size: few
CDR3 protein: CASSGLAGGPDEQYF
CDR3 DNA: TGTGCCAGCAGTGGACTAGCGGGAGGGCCAGACGAGCAGTACTTC

J gene: TRBJ2-7
D gene: -
V gene: TRBV2
clone size: -
CDR3 protein: CASSNDIQLTYEQYF
CDR3 DNA: TGTGCCAGCAGTAACGACATCCAACTGACCTACGAGCAGTACTTC

J gene: TRBJ1-5
D gene: TRBD1
V gene: TRBV18
clone size: -
CDR3 protein: CASSLTGGGNQPQHF
CDR3 DNA: TGTGCCAGCTCACTCACAGGGGGAGGCAATCAGCCCCAGCATTTT